Listed below are T cell receptor beta chains from one sample, sequenced in a study of blood T cell repertoires in COVID-19. Clones were read by immunoSEQ multiplex PCR, and TCRdb kept only the in-frame ones, dropping some. The data contain roughly 50,000 clones, about three quarters of them singletons. The sequencing sample was made of peripheral blood. Receptor source: a human donor with active or convalescent COVID-19. The donor label of this sample is uncertain. CDR3s include the opening cysteine and the closing phenylalanine or tryptophan. The D gene is left open where the match is weak. Only part of the rows carry a size: once, few, many, or a class if the clone is expanded.

NA	once	TRBV28	TRBJ1-6	15	TGTGCCAGCAGCACGTCAGGGGAACCTGGCTCACCCCTCCACTTT	CASSTSGEPGSPLHF
NA	NA	TRBV7-2	TRBJ2-7	14	TGTGCCAGCAGTCGACAGACAGGTCCCTACGAGCAGTACTTC	CASSRQTGPYEQYF
TRBD2	NA	TRBV6-5	TRBJ2-3	15	TGTGCCAGCAACCTACTAGCGGGGGAGGGGGATACGCAGTATTTT	CASNLLAGEGDTQYF
NA	NA	TRBV6-5	TRBJ2-7	13	TGTGCCAGCAGGCCCGGGACTGAATACGAGCAGTACTTC	CASRPGTEYEQYF
TRBD2	NA	TRBV6-5	TRBJ2-3	14	TGTGCCAGTGACCGGACTAGCGGGAGTTATACGCAGTATTTT	CASDRTSGSYTQYF
TRBD2	NA	TRBV10-2	TRBJ2-2	16	TGCGCCAGCGGTGGGTCGAGCGGGAGGCGGGGCGGGGAGCTGTTTTTT	CASGGSSGRRGGELFF
NA	NA	TRBV6-5	TRBJ1-3	15	TGTGCCAGCAGCCGAGACCGACTCTCTGGAAACACCATATATTTT	CASSRDRLSGNTIYF
NA	NA	TRBV19	TRBJ2-7	14	TGTGCCAGTAAGTTGACAGCGAAGCCCTACGAGCAGTACTTC	CASKLTAKPYEQYF
TRBD1	NA	TRBV12-5	TRBJ1-5	13	TGTGCTAGTGGGACAGGGCTCAAATGGCCCCAGCATTTT	CASGTGLKWPQHF
TRBD2	NA	TRBV7-9	TRBJ2-1	16	TGTGCCAGCAGCCCAGGGACTAGCGGGAGATTTATTGAGCAGTTCTTC	CASSPGTSGRFIEQFF
NA	NA	TRBV3-1/TRBV3-2	TRBJ2-3	14	TGTGCCAGCAGCCCGCCGGGAAACACAGATACGCAGTATTTT	CASSPPGNTDTQYF
NA	NA	TRBV11-3	TRBJ2-7	15	TGTGCCAGCAGCGAAGGTCGGACTATTGCCTACGAGCAGTACTTC	CASSEGRTIAYEQYF
TRBD1	NA	TRBV7-3	TRBJ2-2	15	TGTGCCAGCAGTAAGGACAGGGGGAACACCGGGGAGCTGTTTTTT	CASSKDRGNTGELFF
TRBD1	NA	TRBV19	TRBJ2-2	15	TGTGCCAGTAGCTTGACAGGGGTGGGCACCGGGGAGCTGTTTTTT	CASSLTGVGTGELFF
TRBD2	NA	TRBV13	TRBJ2-7	18	TGTGCCAGCAGCTTAGTAGTGGGAGTTGGCGGGAGTGAGTACGAGCAGTACTTC	CASSLVVGVGGSEYEQYF
TRBD1	NA	TRBV5-7	TRBJ1-2	14	TGTGCCAGCAGCTTGGAGACAGGGGGTAGTGGCTACACCTTC	CASSLETGGSGYTF
NA	NA	TRBV4-1	TRBJ1-2	13	TGCGCCAGCAGCCAAACAGGGAACTATGGCTACACCTTC	CASSQTGNYGYTF
TRBD2	NA	TRBV9	TRBJ2-1	15	TGTGCCAGCAGCGTAGTGGGACTAGCGGGAGATGAGCAGTTCTTC	CASSVVGLAGDEQFF
TRBD2	NA	TRBV15	TRBJ2-3	15	TGTGCCACCAGCAGAGTAGCGGGAGGGCCAGATACGCAGTATTTT	CATSRVAGGPDTQYF
NA	NA	TRBV2	TRBJ2-7	11	TGTGCCAGCAGCCCAGAGGAGGGGCAGTACTTC	CASSPEEGQYF
NA	NA	TRBV9	TRBJ2-5	15	TGTGCCAGCAGCGTAGCTACTTGGTTCGGAGAGACCCAGTACTTC	CASSVATWFGETQYF
TRBD2	NA	TRBV6-6	TRBJ2-1	16	TGTGCCAGCAGCCGCGGACTAGCGGGAGGATACAATGAGCAGTTCTTC	CASSRGLAGGYNEQFF
NA	NA	TRBV10-2	TRBJ1-2	15	TGCGCCAGCAGTGAGCATTTAGAGAGGCTCTATGGCTACACCTTC	CASSEHLERLYGYTF
NA	NA	TRBV12-3/TRBV12-4	TRBJ1-2	13	TGTGCCAGCAGCGGGGTACCCTCGGAAGGCTACACCTTC	CASSGVPSEGYTF
NA	NA	TRBV30	TRBJ2-7	13	TGTGCCTGGACTAGCGACCGTCCCCACGAGCAGTACTTC	CAWTSDRPHEQYF
TRBD2	NA	TRBV29-1	TRBJ2-7	14	TGCAGCGTTGCCCCGCTAGCGGGAGGCTACGAGCAGTACTTC	CSVAPLAGGYEQYF
NA	NA	TRBV9	TRBJ2-7	15	TGTGCCAGCAGCGTAGCTACCGGGAGCTCCTACGAGCAGTACTTC	CASSVATGSSYEQYF
NA	NA	TRBV7-6	TRBJ2-1	11	TGTGCCAGCAGCGAGCTCGATGAGCAGTTCTTC	CASSELDEQFF
NA	NA	TRBV18	TRBJ1-2	15	TGTGCCAGCTCACCACCGAACCGGGAAGACTATGGCTACACCTTC	CASSPPNREDYGYTF
NA	NA	TRBV11-3	TRBJ2-1	16	TGTGCCAGCAGCTTAGGGTGGGGGGAGATAAGTAATGAGCAGTTCTTC	CASSLGWGEISNEQFF
TRBD2	NA	TRBV9	TRBJ2-2	16	TGTGCCAGCAGCGTAGTACTAGCGGGGAACACCGGGGAGCTGTTTTTT	CASSVVLAGNTGELFF
NA	NA	TRBV21-1	TRBJ1-5	17	TGTGCCAGCAGCAAAGCGGGCGAGGGATATAGCAATCAGCCCCAGCATTTT	CASSKAGEGYSNQPQHF
TRBD2	NA	TRBV12-3/TRBV12-4	TRBJ2-7	13	TGTGCCAGCAGGACTAGCGGGGTTTACGAGCAGTACTTC	CASRTSGVYEQYF
TRBD2	NA	TRBV19	TRBJ2-1	15	TGTGCCAGTAGTACGCTAAATGGACTAGCGGGAGGGCTGTTCTTC	CASSTLNGLAGGLFF
NA	NA	TRBV4-3	TRBJ2-7	15	TGCGCCAGCAGCCAAGAGATACAGGGTAACAGCGAGCAGTACTTC	CASSQEIQGNSEQYF
NA	NA	TRBV19	TRBJ2-2	15	TGTGCCAGTAGTATGTATTCCACTAACACCGGGGAGCTGTTTTTT	CASSMYSTNTGELFF
TRBD2	NA	TRBV6-5	TRBJ2-1	16	TGTGCCAGCAGTTACTCCTCTAGCGGGAGCTACAATGAGCAGTTCTTC	CASSYSSSGSYNEQFF
NA	NA	TRBV4-1	TRBJ2-2	18	TGCGCCAGCAGCCGCTCGAATGTCCGACTAGAAGACACCGGGGAGCTGTTTTTT	CASSRSNVRLEDTGELFF
TRBD2	once	TRBV29-1	TRBJ2-7	15	TGCAGCGTGACACCCTCTAGCGGGGTAACCTACGAGCAGTACTTC	CSVTPSSGVTYEQYF
NA	NA	TRBV12-3/TRBV12-4	TRBJ1-1	12	TGTGCCAGTCGCGGGGCAGCCAGTGAAGCTTTCTTT	CASRGAASEAFF